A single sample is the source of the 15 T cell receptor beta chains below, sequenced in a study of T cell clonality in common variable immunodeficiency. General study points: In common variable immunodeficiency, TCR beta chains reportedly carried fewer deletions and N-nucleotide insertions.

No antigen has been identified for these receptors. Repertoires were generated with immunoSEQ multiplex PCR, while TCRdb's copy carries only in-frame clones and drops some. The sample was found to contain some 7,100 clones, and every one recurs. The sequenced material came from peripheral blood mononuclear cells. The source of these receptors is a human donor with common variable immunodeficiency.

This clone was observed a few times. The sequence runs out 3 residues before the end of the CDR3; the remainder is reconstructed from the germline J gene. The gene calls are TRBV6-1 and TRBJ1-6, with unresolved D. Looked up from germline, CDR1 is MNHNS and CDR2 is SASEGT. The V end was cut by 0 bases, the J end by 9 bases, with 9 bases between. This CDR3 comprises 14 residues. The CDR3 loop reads CASSEASGSSPLHF. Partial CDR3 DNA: TGTGCCAGCAGTGAAGCATCGGGGAGTTCACCC.

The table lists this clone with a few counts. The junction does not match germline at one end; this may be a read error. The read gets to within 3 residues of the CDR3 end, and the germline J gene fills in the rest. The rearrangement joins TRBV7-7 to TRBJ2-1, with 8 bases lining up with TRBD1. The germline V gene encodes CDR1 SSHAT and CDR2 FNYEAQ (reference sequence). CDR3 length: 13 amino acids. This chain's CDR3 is CASSLDRDGEQFF. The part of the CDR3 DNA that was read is TGTGCTAGCAGCTTGGACAGGGACGGTGAG.

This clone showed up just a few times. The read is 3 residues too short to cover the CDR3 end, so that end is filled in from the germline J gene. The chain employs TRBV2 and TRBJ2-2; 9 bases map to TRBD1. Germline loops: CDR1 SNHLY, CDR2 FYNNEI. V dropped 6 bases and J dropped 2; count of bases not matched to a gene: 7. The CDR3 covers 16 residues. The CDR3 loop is CASSHTGGGNTGELFF. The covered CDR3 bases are TGTGCCAGCAGCCACACAGGGGGCGGAAACACCGGGGAG.

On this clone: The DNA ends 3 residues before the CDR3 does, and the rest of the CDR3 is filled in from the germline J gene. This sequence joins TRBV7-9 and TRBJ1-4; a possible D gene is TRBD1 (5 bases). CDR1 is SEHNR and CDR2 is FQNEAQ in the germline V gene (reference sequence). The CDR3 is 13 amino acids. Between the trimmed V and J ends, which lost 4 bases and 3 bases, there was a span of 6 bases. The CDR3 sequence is CASSWGANEKLFF. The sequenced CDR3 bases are TGTGCCAGCAGCTGGGGGGCTAATGAAAAA.

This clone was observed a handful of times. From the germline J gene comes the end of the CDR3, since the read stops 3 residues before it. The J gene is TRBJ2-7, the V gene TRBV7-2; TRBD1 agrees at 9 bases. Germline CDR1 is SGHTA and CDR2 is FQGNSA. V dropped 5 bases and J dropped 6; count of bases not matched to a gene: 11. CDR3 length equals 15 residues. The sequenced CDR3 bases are TGTGCCAGCAGCAGAGCCGGGACAGGGAGTCGCGAG. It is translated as CASSRAGTGSRE. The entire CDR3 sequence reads CASSRAGTGSREQYF.

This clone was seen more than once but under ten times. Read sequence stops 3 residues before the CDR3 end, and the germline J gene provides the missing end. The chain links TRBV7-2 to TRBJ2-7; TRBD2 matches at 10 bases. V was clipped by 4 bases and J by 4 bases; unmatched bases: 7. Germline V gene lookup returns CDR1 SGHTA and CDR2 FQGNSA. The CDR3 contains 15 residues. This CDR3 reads CASSSGTSAYYEQYF. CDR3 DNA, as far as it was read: TGTGCCAGCAGCTCGGGGACTAGCGCATATTACGAG.

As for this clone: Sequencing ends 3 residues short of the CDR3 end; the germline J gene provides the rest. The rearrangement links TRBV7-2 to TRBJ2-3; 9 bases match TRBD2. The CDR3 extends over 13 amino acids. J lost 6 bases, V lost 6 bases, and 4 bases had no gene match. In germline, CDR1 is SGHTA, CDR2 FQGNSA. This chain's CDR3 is CASRAGGADTQYF. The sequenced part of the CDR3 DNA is TGTGCCAGCAGAGCGGGAGGAGCGGATACG.

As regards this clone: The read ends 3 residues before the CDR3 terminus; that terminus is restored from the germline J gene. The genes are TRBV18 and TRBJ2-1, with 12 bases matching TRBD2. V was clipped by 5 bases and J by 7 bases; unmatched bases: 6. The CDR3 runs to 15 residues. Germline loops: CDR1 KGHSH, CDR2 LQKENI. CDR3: CASSVTSGRSNEQFF. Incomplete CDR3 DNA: TGTGCCAGCTCAGTCACTAGCGGGAGGTCGAATGAG.

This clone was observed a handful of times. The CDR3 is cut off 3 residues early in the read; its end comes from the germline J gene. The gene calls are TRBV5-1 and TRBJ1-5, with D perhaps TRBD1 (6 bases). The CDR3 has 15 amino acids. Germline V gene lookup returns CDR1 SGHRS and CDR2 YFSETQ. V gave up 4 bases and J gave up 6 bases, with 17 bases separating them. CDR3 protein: CASSPGAGETQPQHF. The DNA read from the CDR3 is TGCGCCAGCAGCCCAGGGGCGGGGGAAACTCAGCCC. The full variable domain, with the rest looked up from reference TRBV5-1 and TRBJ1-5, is KAGVTQTPRYLIKTRGQQVTLSCSPISGHRSVSWYQQTPGQGLQFLFEYFSETQRNKGNFPGRFSGRQFSNSRSEMNVSTLELGDSALYLCASSPGAGETQPQHFGDGTRLSIL.

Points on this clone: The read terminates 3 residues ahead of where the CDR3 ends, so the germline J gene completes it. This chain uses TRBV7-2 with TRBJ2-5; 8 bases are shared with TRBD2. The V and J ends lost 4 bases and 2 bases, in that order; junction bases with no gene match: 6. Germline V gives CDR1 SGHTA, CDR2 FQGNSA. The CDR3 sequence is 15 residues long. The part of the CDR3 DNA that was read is TGTGCCAGCAGCTCGACGAGCGGGAGACAAGAGACC. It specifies CASSSTSGRQET. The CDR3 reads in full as CASSSTSGRQETQYF.

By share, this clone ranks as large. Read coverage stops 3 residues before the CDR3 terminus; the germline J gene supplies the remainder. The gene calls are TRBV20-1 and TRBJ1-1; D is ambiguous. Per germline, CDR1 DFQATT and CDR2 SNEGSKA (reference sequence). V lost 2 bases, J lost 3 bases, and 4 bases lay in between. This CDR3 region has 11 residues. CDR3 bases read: TGCAGTGCTAGAAGCGACACTGAA. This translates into CSARSDTE. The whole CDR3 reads CSARSDTEAFF.

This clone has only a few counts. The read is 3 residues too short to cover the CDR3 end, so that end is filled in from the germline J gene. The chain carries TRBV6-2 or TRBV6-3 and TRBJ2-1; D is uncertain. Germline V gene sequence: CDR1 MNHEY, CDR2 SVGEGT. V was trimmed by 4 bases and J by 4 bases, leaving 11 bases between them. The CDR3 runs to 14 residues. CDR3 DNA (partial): TGTGCCAGCAGTTTTGGGCAGCTTTACAATGAG. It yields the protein CASSFGQLYNE. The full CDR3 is CASSFGQLYNEQFF.

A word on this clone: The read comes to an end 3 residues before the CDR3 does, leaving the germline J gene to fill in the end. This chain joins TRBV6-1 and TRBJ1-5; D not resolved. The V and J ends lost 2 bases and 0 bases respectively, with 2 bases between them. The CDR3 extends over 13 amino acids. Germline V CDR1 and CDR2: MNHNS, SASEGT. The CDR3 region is CASSEYSNQPQHF. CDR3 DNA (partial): TGTGCCAGCAGTGAATATAGCAATCAGCCC.

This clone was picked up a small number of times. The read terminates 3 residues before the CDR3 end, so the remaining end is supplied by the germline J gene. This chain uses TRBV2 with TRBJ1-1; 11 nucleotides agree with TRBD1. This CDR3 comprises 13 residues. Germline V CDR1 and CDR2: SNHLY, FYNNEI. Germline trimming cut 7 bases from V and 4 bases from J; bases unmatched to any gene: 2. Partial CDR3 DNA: TGTGCCAGCATGGGACAGGGGGGCACTGAA. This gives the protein CASMGQGGTE. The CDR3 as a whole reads CASMGQGGTEAFF.

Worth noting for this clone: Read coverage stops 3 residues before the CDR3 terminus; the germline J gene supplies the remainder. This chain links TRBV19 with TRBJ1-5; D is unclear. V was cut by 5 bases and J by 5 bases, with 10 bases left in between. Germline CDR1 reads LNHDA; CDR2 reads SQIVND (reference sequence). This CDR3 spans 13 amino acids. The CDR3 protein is CASSEQVHQPQHF. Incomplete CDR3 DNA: TGTGCCAGTAGTGAGCAGGTTCATCAGCCC.